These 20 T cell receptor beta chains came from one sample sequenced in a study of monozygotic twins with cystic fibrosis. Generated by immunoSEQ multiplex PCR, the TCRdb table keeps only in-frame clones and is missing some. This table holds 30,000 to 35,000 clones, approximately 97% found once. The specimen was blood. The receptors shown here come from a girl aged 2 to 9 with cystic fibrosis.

The CDR3, as DNA: TGTGCCAGCAGGCATAGTATTTCTAACAATGAGCAGTTCTTC. Translating gives CASRHSISNNEQFF. V is TRBV6-5 and J is TRBJ2-1; D uncertain. Germline V gene sequence: CDR1 MNHEY, CDR2 SVGAGI. V lost 6 bases and J 5 bases, leaving 14 bases between the germline ends. This CDR3 region has 14 residues.

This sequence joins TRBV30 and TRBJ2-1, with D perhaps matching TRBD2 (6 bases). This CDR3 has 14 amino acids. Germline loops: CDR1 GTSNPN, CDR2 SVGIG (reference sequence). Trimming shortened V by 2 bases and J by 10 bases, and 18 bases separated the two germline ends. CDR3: CAWSIGTGPREQFF. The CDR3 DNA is TGTGCCTGGAGTATTGGGACTGGCCCTCGAGAGCAGTTCTTC.

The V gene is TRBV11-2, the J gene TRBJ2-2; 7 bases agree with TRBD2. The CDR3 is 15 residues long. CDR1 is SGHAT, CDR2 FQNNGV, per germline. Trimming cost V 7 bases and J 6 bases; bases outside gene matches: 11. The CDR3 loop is CASNPGTNVAGELFF. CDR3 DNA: TGTGCCAGCAACCCCGGGACTAATGTAGCCGGGGAGCTGTTTTTT.

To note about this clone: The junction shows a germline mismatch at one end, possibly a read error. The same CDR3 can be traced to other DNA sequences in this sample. The CDR3 loop is CASSRGTAYEQYF. CDR3 sequence (DNA): TGTGCTAGCAGCCGTGGGACAGCCTACGAGCAGTACTTC. The chain has TRBV7-7 and TRBJ2-7; 7 bases match TRBD1. The CDR3 consists of 13 residues. The germline V gene has CDR1 SSHAT and CDR2 FNYEAQ (reference sequence).

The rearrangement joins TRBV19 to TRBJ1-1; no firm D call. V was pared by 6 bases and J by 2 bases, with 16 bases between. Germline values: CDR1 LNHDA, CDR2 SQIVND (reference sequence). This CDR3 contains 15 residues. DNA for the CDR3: TGTGCCAGTAGCTTTAAAAGGGCTGCAAACACTGAAGCTTTCTTT. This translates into CASSFKRAANTEAFF.

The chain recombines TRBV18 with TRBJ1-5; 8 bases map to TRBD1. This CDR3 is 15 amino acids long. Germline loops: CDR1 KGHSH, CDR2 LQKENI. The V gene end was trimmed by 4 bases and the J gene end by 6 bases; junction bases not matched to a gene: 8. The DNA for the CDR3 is TGTGCCAGCTCACTTACGGACAGGGAGGGTCAGCCCCAGCATTTT. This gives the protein CASSLTDREGQPQHF.

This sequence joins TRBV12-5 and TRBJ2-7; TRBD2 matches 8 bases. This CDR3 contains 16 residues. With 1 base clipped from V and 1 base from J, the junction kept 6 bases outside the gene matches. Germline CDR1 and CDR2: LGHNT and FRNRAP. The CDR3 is CASGLDSSGNSYEQYF. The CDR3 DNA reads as TGTGCTAGTGGTTTGGACAGTAGCGGGAATTCCTACGAGCAGTACTTC.

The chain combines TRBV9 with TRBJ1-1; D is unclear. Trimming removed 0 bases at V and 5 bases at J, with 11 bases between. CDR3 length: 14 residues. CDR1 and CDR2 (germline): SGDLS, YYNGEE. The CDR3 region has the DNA TGTGCCAGCAGCGTAGAGGTTGTAGGGACTGAAGCTTTCTTT. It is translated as CASSVEVVGTEAFF.

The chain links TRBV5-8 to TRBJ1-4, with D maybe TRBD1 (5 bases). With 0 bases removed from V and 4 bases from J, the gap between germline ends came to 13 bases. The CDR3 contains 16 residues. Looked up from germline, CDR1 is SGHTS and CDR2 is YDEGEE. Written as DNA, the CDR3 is TGTGCCAGCAGCTTGGGGACATACCGTCGTAATGAAAAACTGTTTTTT. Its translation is CASSLGTYRRNEKLFF.

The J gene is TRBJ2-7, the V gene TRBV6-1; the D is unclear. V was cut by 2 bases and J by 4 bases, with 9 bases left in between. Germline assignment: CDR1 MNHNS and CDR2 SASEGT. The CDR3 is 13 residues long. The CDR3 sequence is CASSERSGYEQYF. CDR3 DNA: TGTGCCAGCAGTGAAAGGTCGGGTTACGAGCAGTACTTC.

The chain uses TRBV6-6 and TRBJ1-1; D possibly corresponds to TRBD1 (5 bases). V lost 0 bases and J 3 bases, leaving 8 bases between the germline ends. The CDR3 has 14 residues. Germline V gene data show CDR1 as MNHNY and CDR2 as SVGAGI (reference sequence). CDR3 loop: CASSYSGRDTEAFF. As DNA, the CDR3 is TGTGCCAGCAGTTACTCGGGGCGTGACACTGAAGCTTTCTTT.

The CDR3 reads CASSQGQNYGYTF. CDR3 nucleotide sequence: TGTGCCAGCAGCCAAGGCCAGAACTATGGCTACACCTTC. V gene TRBV14 combines with J gene TRBJ1-2, with D uncertain. V was pared by 1 base and J by 2 bases, with 5 bases between. CDR1 is SGHDN, CDR2 FVKESK, per germline. The CDR3 is made up of 13 amino acids.

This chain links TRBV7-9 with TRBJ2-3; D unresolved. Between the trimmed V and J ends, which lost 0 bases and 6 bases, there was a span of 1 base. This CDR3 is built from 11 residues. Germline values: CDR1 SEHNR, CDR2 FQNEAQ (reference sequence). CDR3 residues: CASSLADTQYF. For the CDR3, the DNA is TGTGCCAGCAGCTTAGCTGATACGCAGTATTTT. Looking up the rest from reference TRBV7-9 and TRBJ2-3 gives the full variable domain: DTGVSQNPRHKITKRGQNVTFRCDPISEHNRLYWYRQTLGQGPEFLTYFQNEAQLEKSRLLSDRFSAERPKGSFSTLEIQRTEQGDSAMYLCASSLADTQYFGPGTRLTVL.

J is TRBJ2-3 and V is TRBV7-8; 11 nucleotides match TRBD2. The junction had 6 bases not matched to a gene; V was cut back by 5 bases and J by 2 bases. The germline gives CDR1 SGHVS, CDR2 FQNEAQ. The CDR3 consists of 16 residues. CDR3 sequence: CASSNRLAGTTDTQYF. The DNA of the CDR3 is TGTGCCAGCAGCAACCGACTAGCGGGAACCACAGATACGCAGTATTTT.

This CDR3 reads CAWSHNRGPGEKLFF. The CDR3, as DNA: TGTGCCTGGAGTCATAACAGGGGGCCCGGTGAAAAACTGTTTTTT. The chain links TRBV30 to TRBJ1-4; TRBD1 aligns across 9 bases. The J segment lost 7 bases and the V segment lost 2 bases, leaving 8 bases of the junction unmatched. The CDR3 loop spans 15 amino acids. Germline assignment: CDR1 GTSNPN and CDR2 SVGIG (reference sequence).

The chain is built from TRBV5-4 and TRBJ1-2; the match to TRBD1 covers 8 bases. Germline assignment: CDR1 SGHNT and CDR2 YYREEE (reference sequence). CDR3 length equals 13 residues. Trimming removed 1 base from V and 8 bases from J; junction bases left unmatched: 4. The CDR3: CASSLWAGGGYTF. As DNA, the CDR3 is TGTGCCAGCAGCTTGTGGGCAGGGGGCGGCTACACCTTC.

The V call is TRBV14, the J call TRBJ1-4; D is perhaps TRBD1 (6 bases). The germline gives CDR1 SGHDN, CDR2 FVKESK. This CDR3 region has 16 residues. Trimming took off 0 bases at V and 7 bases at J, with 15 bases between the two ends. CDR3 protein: CASSQDLWGRGEKLFF. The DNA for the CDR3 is TGTGCCAGCAGCCAAGATCTGTGGGGGCGCGGTGAAAAACTGTTTTTT.

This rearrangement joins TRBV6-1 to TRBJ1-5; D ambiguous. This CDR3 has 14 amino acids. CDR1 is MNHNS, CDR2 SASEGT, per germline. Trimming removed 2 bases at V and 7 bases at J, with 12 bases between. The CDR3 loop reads CASSELKGQQPQHF. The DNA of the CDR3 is TGTGCCAGCAGTGAATTGAAAGGGCAACAGCCCCAGCATTTT.

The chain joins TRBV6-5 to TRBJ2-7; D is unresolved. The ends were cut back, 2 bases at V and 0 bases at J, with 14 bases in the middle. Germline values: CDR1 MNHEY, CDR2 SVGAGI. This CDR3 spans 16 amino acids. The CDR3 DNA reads TGTGCCAGCAGTTACCTAGGAGTGATACCCTCCTACGAGCAGTACTTC. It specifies CASSYLGVIPSYEQYF.

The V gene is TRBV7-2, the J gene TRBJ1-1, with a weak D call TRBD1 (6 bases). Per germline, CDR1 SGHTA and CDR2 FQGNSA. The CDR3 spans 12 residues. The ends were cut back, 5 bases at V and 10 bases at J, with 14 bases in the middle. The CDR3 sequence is CASSPDRMVAFF. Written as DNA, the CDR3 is TGTGCCAGCAGCCCCGACAGGATGGTAGCTTTCTTT.